A selection of T cell receptor beta chains follows, all from one sample in a study of OX40 agonist ivuxolimab in advanced cancers. Method: immunoSEQ multiplex PCR; TCRdb's copy keeps in-frame clones and lacks some. Among some 18,000 clones listed, about 80% were seen once. Sequencing was performed on CD4+ or CD8+ T cells sorted from blood, taken in a trial of the OX40 agonist ivuxolimab. The origin of the receptors is an adult with an advanced solid tumor such as melanoma, head and neck, liver or kidney cancer. CDR3s include the opening cysteine and the closing phenylalanine or tryptophan. D genes are given only for firm matches. Some rows mark clone size as missing; the rest say once, few, many or name a class of expanded clone.

>TRBJ2-7|TRBV7-9|.|.
TGTGCCAGCAGCTTAGACTGGGCTGGGGAGCAGTACTTC
CASSLDWAGEQYF
>TRBJ2-7|TRBV6-6|.|.
TGTGCCAGCAGTTATCGGACTAATGTGGGCGAGCAGTACTTC
CASSYRTNVGEQYF
>TRBJ2-7|TRBV7-9|.|TRBD2
TGTGCCAGCAGCTTAGAGGTTGGGGCACTAGCGGGCGACGAGCAGTACTTC
CASSLEVGALAGDEQYF
>TRBJ2-7|TRBV7-9|.|.
TGTGCCAGCAGCCGAGGACTGGAGGGGGAGCAGTACTTC
CASSRGLEGEQYF
>TRBJ1-2|TRBV29-1|.|.
TGCAGCGTCCCCGCAGGGGCGTACGGCTACACCTTC
CSVPAGAYGYTF
>TRBJ2-7|TRBV18|.|TRBD1
TGTGCCAGCTCACTGGACCCGGGACAGGGGAACAACGAGCAGTACTTC
CASSLDPGQGNNEQYF
>TRBJ1-5|TRBV27|.|.
TGTGCCAGCGGAAACACGGGTAATCAGCCCCAGCATTTT
CASGNTGNQPQHF
>TRBJ1-3|TRBV7-9|.|.
TGTGCCAGCAGCTTTCCCGCACGGCTAAGCTCTGGAAACACCATATATTTT
CASSFPARLSSGNTIYF
>TRBJ1-6|TRBV2|once|.
TGTGCCAGCAGGGCCAACCAATCACCCCTCCACTTT
CASRANQSPLHF
>TRBJ2-4|TRBV9|.|.
TGTGCCAGCAGCGTAAGGGACGGTGGGGGAAACATTCAGTACTTC
CASSVRDGGGNIQYF
>TRBJ2-3|TRBV9|once|.
TGTGCCAGCAGCGGAGAGCCAGATACGCAGTATTTT
CASSGEPDTQYF
>TRBJ2-1|TRBV27|few|.
TGTGCCAGCAGTTTACGGGGCCCCTACAATGAGCAGTTCTTC
CASSLRGPYNEQFF
>TRBJ2-7|TRBV19|.|.
TGTGCCAGTAGTATAACAGCATCCTACGAGCAGTACTTC
CASSITASYEQYF
>TRBJ1-4|TRBV19|few|.
TGTGCCAGTAGTCTCCATTTGACAGGCTCGAGGGGTGAAAAACTGTTTTTT
CASSLHLTGSRGEKLFF
>TRBJ1-1|TRBV6-6|.|.
TGTGCCAGCATAGGTAGGCAGATGAACACTGAAGCTTTCTTT
CASIGRQMNTEAFF
>TRBJ2-7|TRBV7-9|few|.
TGTGCCAGCAGCCAAAATGACGGACCCTACGAGCAGTACTTC
CASSQNDGPYEQYF
>TRBJ2-1|TRBV5-1|.|.
TGCGCCAGCAGCTTGGACACAGGGTCCAATGAGCAGTTCTTC
CASSLDTGSNEQFF
>TRBJ2-3|TRBV30|.|TRBD2
TGTGCCTGGAGTCGAACTAGCGCGGCAGATACGCAGTATTTT
CAWSRTSAADTQYF
>TRBJ2-3|TRBV27|.|.
TGTGCCAGCAGACGGACTCCTAGCACAGATACGCAGTATTTT
CASRRTPSTDTQYF
>TRBJ2-3|TRBV9|.|TRBD2
TGTGCCAGCAGCCCGCCGGGACTAGCGGGACCCACAGATACGCAGTATTTT
CASSPPGLAGPTDTQYF
>TRBJ2-3|TRBV5-4|.|.
TGTGCCAGCAGCCTCGGACTCTCGGGCACAGATACGCAGTATTTT
CASSLGLSGTDTQYF
>TRBJ1-1|TRBV19|.|.
TGTGCCAGTAGTAGACTGACAGACACTGAAGCTTTCTTT
CASSRLTDTEAFF
>TRBJ2-5|TRBV28|.|.
TGTGCCAGCACCCTGGACAGCGGTGGAAAGACCCAGTACTTC
CASTLDSGGKTQYF
>TRBJ2-5|TRBV25-1|.|.
TGTGCCAGCAGTGGTGGGTTTTTGACTACACAAGAGACCCAGTACTTC
CASSGGFLTTQETQYF
>TRBJ2-7|TRBV27|.|TRBD2
TGTGCCAGCAGTTTAGAGCGGGGGAGCTACGAGCAGTACTTC
CASSLERGSYEQYF
>TRBJ1-2|TRBV2|.|.
TGTGCCAGCAGTGAAGGGGGGGGCCAAACCTATGGCTACACCTTC
CASSEGGGQTYGYTF
>TRBJ2-2|TRBV6-5|.|.
TGTGCCAGCAGTCGACCAACGGACACCGGGGAGCTGTTTTTT
CASSRPTDTGELFF
>TRBJ2-7|TRBV4-2|.|.
TGTGCCAGCAGCCAAGGTAGCGGTAGCTCCTACGAGCAGTACTTC
CASSQGSGSSYEQYF
>TRBJ2-1|TRBV27|.|TRBD1
TGTGCCAGCAGTAATCGACAGGGACGCAATGAGCAGTTCTTC
CASSNRQGRNEQFF
>TRBJ2-7|TRBV7-2|few|.
TGTGCCAGCAGCTTAGGACAGGTCTACGAGCAGTACTTC
CASSLGQVYEQYF
>TRBJ1-5|TRBV19|once|TRBD1
TGTGCCAGTACCCCGACTGGGACAGGGGGTAGCAATCAGCCCCAGCATTTT
CASTPTGTGGSNQPQHF
>TRBJ2-3|TRBV6-4|.|.
TGTGCCAGCAGAATTTCCGACAGGTCCACAGATACGCAGTATTTT
CASRISDRSTDTQYF
>TRBJ1-5|TRBV19|.|.
TGTGCCAGTAGTCCCACAAACCCCATGCATCAGCCCCAGCATTTT
CASSPTNPMHQPQHF
>TRBJ1-6|TRBV14|.|.
TGTGCCAGCAGTCTAAAACAGGGTTCCTATAATTCACCCCTCCACTTT
CASSLKQGSYNSPLHF
>TRBJ1-1|TRBV19|.|.
TGTGCCAGTAAGTCCACAGACGACCGGAACACTGAAGCTTTCTTT
CASKSTDDRNTEAFF
>TRBJ1-5|TRBV5-5|.|.
TGTGCCAGCAGCATAGACAGATCGAATCAGCCCCAGCATTTT
CASSIDRSNQPQHF
>TRBJ1-4|TRBV28|.|.
TGTGCCAGCAGTTTGAGGGGGGATGAAAAACTGTTTTTT
CASSLRGDEKLFF
>TRBJ1-1|TRBV19|.|TRBD1
TGTGCCAGTAGTATAGGCAGGGGGGAAACTGAAGCTTTCTTT
CASSIGRGETEAFF
>TRBJ2-7|TRBV10-3|few|TRBD1
TGTGCCACCCGGGGACAGGCCTCTTCCGAGCAGTACTTC
CATRGQASSEQYF
>TRBJ2-5|TRBV7-9|.|.
TGTGCCAGCAGCTTAGCCGCAGGCGGCGAGACCCAGTACTTC
CASSLAAGGETQYF
>TRBJ2-1|TRBV5-1|.|TRBD2
TGCGCCAGCAGCCCGGGGACTAGAACCCTCTCCTACAATGAGCAGTTCTTC
CASSPGTRTLSYNEQFF
>TRBJ2-7|TRBV28|once|TRBD2
TGTGCCAGCAGTCCCTGGACTAGCGGGGGGAACGAGCAGTACTTC
CASSPWTSGGNEQYF